The clone carrying this T cell receptor beta chain was found many times. V lost 1 base and J lost 8, with 9 bases in between. This CDR3 comprises 13 residues. The germline gives CDR1 SGHTA, CDR2 FQGNSA. For CDR3 and TCR beta VDJ profiling, genomic DNA was the template used. TCRdb independently ran MiXCR on the reads; one entry per CDR3 protein. This sample yields some 170,000 distinct CDR3 sequences, of which around 50% are seen a single time; about 1.2% belongs to the top ten. The source of the sample is a study of CD8+CD57+ T cells in acquired aplastic anemia. About the research overall: Sorting CD4+ and CD8+ cells gave DNA averaging approximately 2.9 ug.

By flow cytometry, patients selected for sequencing had shown an expansion of CD8+CD57+ cells. This chain connects TRBV7-2 to TRBJ2-1; D might be TRBD1 or TRBD2, each matching 6 bases. This sequence was found in a human donor with aplastic anemia. Specimen: sorted CD4+, CD8+, or CD8+CD57+ T cells (not recorded which) from PBMCs. CDR3 nucleotides: TGTGCCAGCAGCTTAGGGGGGGCCGATGAGCAGTTCTTC. Translation gives CASSLGGADEQFF.